This T cell receptor beta chain originates from a study of CD8 T cells in Susac syndrome (dated by TCRdb to between 2017 and 2020). Regarding the complete study: Among the Susac syndrome patients who were sequenced, clinically active disease was present in roughly six and clinical remission was observed in about eight. At blood withdrawal, Susac syndrome patients were either therapy-naive, taking corticosteroids (in some cases with IVIg as well), or taking IVIg alone. CD8+ T cell repertoire clonality was compared between more than ten healthy donors, around 14 Susac syndrome patients and 15 multiple sclerosis patients. Repertoire sequencing was used to test whether CD8+ T cell activation and differentiation in Susac syndrome was antigen driven.

Beyond this particular receptor, the publication reports: The study acknowledged that relatively few individuals were included in the TCR sequencing and HLA analysis. In the total CD8+ and CD8+ TEMRA repertoires, around 15 and five Susac-specific public clones, respectively, were identified. CD8+ repertoires in Susac syndrome showed clonal expansion, which was highest in CD8+ TEMRA cells and was greater in clinically active patients than in remitting patients.

High-throughput TCR beta sequencing profiled peripheral blood CD8+ and CD4+ T cells from healthy donors, Susac syndrome patients and multiple sclerosis patients. The Susac syndrome patients fulfilled recently defined diagnostic criteria for definite or probable disease. Bulk CD8+ and CD4+ T cells were purified magnetically by negative isolation, whereas CD8+ TEMRA cells were enriched by FACS. Blood was drawn into EDTA tubes, processed within 24 hours, and PBMCs were isolated by density gradient centrifugation. PBMCs intended for TCR sequencing were cryopreserved in liquid nitrogen and were subsequently thawed in a 37 degrees C water bath. Purity of sorted or isolated CD4+, CD8+ and CD8+ TEMRA cells was at least 90%. The CDR3, cysteine through phenylalanine, is 13 amino acids long. Only the CDR3 portion is preserved as DNA: 39 bases, with reading frame beginning at the first base. The V end loses 3 bases and the J end loses 8 bases, and a stretch of 10 bases separates them. CDR1 and CDR2 were assigned from the germline V gene as SNHLY and FYNNEI.

RNA was extracted with the RNeasy kit and roughly 0.5 to 1 ug was reverse transcribed using random hexamers. The immunoSEQ multiplex PCR assay, which covers 54 Vbeta and 13 Jbeta segments, was used to amplify TCR beta CDR3 regions. To correct PCR amplification bias, a synthetic template baseline was used for both primer optimization and computational correction. The study's own analysis went as follows. Only productive sequences were kept, with reads annotated to V, D and J genes according to IMGT and analyzed in immunoSEQ Analyzer. Clonality was computed as one minus Shannon entropy normalized by log2 of the number of productive unique sequences. For each patient and control, public and private clones were evaluated within the 100 most prevalent clones. Clones were defined as Susac-specific if absent from the healthy and MS cohorts, from under 1,200 published viral clones and from other ImmuneACCESS disease sequences. TCRdb's own reprocessing of the public reads used fastp at Q25 and MiXCR and kept productive beta chains. Identical CDR3 protein sequences are pooled into one entry, listed with their most common genes and DNA. The authors' filters were not applied to this entry. Within this sample are 75,000 to 100,000 distinct CDR3 sequences, with about 93% of them counted one time only. Of the sample, approximately 0.9% is held by the ten largest clones.

Concerning this clonotype: The specificity of this receptor is unknown. Qualities for individual bases were not recorded, and no much larger clone is one base off.

The receptor's source is a human donor with Susac syndrome. Sequenced input: CD8+ T cells from PBMCs. The chain uses TRBV2 and TRBJ2-2, with the D gene too uncertain to name. For the CDR3, the sequence is CASSDPLGGELFF. The DNA sequence is TGTGCCAGCAGTGACCCGCTTGGGGGGGAGCTGTTTTTT.